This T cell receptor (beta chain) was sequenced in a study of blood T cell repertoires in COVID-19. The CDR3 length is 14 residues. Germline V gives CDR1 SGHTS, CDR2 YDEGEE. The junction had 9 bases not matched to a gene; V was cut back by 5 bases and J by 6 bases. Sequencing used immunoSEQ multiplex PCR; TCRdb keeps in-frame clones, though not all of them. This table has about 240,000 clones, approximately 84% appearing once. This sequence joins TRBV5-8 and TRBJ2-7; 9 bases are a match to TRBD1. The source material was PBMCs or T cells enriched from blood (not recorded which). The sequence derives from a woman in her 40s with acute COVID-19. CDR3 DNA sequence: TGTGCCAGCAGAGCGGGACAGGGCACCTCCGAGCAGTACTTC. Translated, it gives CASRAGQGTSEQYF.